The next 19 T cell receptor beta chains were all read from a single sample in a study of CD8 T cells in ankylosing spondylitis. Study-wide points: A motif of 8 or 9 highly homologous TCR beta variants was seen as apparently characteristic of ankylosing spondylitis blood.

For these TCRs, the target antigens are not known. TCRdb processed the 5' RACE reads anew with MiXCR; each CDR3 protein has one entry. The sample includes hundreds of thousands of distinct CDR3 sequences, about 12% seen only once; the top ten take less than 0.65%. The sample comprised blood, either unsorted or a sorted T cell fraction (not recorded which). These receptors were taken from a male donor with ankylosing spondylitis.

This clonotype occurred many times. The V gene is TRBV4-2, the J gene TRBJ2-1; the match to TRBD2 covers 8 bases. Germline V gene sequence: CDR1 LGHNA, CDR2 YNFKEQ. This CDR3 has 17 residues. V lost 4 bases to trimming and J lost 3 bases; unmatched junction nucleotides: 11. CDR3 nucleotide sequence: TGTGCCAGCAGCCCGCTGTTAGGTAGCGGGAACTACAATGAGCAGTTCTTC. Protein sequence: CASSPLLGSGNYNEQFF.

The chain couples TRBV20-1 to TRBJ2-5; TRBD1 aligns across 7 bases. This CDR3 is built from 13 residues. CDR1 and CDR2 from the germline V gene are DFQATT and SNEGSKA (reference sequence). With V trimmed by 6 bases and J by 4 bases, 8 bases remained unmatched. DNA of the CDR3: TGCAGTGCAGCAGGGTCAGGGGGAGAGACCCAGTACTTC. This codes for CSAAGSGGETQYF.

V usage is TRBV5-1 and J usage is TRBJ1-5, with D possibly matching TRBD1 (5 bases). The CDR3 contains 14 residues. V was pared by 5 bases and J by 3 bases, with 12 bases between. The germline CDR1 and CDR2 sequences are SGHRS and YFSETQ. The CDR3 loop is CASRPGASNQPQHF. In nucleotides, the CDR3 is TGCGCCAGCAGACCCGGGGCTTCCAATCAGCCCCAGCATTTT.

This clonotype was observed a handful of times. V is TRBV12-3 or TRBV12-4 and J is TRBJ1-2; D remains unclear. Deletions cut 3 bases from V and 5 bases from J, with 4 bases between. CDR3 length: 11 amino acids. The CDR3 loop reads CASSLEYGYTF. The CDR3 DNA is TGTGCCAGCAGTTTGGAATATGGCTACACCTTC.

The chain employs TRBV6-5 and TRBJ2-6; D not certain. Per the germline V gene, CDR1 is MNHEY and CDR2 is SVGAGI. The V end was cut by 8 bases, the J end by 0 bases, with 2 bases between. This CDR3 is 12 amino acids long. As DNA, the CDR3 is TGTGCCAGCCACTCTGGGGCCAACGTCCTGACTTTC. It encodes CASHSGANVLTF.

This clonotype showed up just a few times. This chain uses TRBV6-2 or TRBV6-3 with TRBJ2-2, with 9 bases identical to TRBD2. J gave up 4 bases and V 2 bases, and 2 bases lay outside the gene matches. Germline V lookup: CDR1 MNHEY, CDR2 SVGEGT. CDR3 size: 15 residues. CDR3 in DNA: TGTGCCAGCAGTTACCGACTAGCGGTCACCGGGGAGCTGTTTTTT. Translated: CASSYRLAVTGELFF.

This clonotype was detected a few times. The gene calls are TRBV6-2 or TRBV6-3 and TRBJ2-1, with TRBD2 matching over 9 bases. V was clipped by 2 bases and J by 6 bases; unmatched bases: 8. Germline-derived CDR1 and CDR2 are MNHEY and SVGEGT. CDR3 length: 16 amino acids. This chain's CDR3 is CASSYRSSGMGNEQFF. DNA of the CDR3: TGTGCCAGCAGTTACCGTTCTAGCGGGATGGGCAATGAGCAGTTCTTC.

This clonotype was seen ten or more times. CDR3 in DNA: TGTGCCACCAGCAGAAGCCGACAGGGGCGAAACGAGCAGTACTTC. It codes for CATSRSRQGRNEQYF. The V call is TRBV15, the J call TRBJ2-7; 8 bases line up with TRBD1. The CDR3 is 15 amino acids. Trimming cost V 2 bases and J 5 bases; bases outside gene matches: 8. CDR1 and CDR2 (germline): LNHNV, YYDKDF (reference sequence).

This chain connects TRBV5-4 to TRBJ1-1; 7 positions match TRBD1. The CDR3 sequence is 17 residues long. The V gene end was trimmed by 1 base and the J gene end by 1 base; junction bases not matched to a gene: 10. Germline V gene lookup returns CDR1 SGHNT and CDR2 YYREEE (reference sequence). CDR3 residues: CASSLSRQGDKNTEAFF. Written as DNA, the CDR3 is TGTGCCAGCAGCTTGTCCCGGCAGGGGGACAAGAACACTGAAGCTTTCTTT.

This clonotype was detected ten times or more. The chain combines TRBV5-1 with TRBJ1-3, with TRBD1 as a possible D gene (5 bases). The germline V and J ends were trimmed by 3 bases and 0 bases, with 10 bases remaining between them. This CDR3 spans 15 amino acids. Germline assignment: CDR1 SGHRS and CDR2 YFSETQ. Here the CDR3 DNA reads TGCGCCAGCAGCTGGGACGGTCCCTCTGGAAACACCATATATTTT. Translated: CASSWDGPSGNTIYF. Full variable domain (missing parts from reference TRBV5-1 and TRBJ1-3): KAGVTQTPRYLIKTRGQQVTLSCSPISGHRSVSWYQQTPGQGLQFLFEYFSETQRNKGNFPGRFSGRQFSNSRSEMNVSTLELGDSALYLCASSWDGPSGNTIYFGEGSWLTVV.

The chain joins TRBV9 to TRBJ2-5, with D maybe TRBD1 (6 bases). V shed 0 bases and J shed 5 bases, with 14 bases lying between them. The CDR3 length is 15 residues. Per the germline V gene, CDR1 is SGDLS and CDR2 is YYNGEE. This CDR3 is CASSVAGTREETQYF. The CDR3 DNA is TGTGCCAGCAGCGTAGCTGGGACAAGAGAGGAGACCCAGTACTTC. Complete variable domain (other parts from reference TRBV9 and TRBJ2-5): DSGVTQTPKHLITATGQRVTLRCSPRSGDLSVYWYQQSLDQGLQFLIQYYNGEERAKGNILERFSAQQFPDLHSELNLSSLELGDSALYFCASSVAGTREETQYFGPGTRLLVL.

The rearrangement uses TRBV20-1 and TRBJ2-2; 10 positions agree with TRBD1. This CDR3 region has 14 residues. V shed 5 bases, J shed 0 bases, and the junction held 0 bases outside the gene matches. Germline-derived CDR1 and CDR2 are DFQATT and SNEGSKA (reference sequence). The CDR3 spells CSADRGPNTGELFF. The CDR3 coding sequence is TGCAGTGCTGACAGGGGGCCGAACACCGGGGAGCTGTTTTTT.

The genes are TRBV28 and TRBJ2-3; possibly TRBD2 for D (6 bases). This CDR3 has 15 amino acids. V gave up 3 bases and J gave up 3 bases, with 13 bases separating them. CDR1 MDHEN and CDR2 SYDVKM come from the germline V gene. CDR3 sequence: CASSLEGFTTDTQYF. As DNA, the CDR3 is TGTGCCAGCAGTTTGGAGGGATTTACGACAGATACGCAGTATTTT.

In nucleotides, the CDR3 is TGTGCCAGCAGCTTGGGCGGGTCAAACTCCTACAATGAGCAGTTCTTC. Translated, it gives CASSLGGSNSYNEQFF. The chain employs TRBV5-4 and TRBJ2-1, with a tentative D call TRBD2 (5 bases). V was trimmed by 0 bases and J by 0 bases, leaving 10 bases between them. CDR1 SGHNT and CDR2 YYREEE come from the germline V gene (reference sequence). CDR3 length: 16 residues.

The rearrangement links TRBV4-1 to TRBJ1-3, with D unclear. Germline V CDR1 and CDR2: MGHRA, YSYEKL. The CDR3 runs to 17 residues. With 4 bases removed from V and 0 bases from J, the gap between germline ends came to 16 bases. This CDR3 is CASSPRQTAHSGNTIYF. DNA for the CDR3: TGCGCCAGCAGCCCCAGGCAGACGGCGCACTCTGGAAACACCATATATTTT.

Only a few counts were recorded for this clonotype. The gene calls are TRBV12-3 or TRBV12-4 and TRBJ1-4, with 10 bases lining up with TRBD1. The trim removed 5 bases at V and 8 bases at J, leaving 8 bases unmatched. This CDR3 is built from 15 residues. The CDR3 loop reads CASSRRQGAAEKLFF. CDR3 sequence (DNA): TGTGCCAGCAGTCGACGACAGGGGGCGGCGGAAAAACTGTTTTTT.

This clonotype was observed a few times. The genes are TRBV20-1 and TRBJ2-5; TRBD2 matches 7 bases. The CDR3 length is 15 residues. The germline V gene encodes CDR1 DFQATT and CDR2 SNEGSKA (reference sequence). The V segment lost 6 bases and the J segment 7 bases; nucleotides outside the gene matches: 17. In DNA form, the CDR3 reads TGCAGTGCCGACCCTTCGGCGGGAGAATTAGCGACCCAGTACTTC. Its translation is CSADPSAGELATQYF.

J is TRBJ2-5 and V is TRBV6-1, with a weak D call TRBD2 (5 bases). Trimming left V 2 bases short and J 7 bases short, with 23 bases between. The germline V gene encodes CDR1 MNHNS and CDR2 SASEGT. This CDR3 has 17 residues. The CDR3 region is CASSETDGLSKGGTQYF. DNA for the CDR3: TGTGCCAGCAGTGAAACGGACGGACTCTCCAAAGGAGGGACCCAGTACTTC.

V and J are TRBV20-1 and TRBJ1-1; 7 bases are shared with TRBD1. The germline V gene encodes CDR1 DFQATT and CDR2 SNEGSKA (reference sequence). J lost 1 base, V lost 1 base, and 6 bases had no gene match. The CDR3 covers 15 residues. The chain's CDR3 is CSARAPGQPNTEAFF. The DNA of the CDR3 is TGCAGTGCTAGAGCGCCGGGACAGCCGAACACTGAAGCTTTCTTT.